These T cell receptor beta chains were read from a single sample in a study of PD-1 blockade in mismatch repair-deficient tumors. Repertoires were generated with immunoSEQ multiplex PCR, while TCRdb's copy carries only in-frame clones and drops some. The sample records 120,000 or so clones, 85% to 90% being singletons. Sequenced material: peripheral blood, taken 44 weeks after starting pembrolizumab. All receptors derive from an adult with mismatch repair-deficient cancer. The conserved cysteine and the conserved F or W are not part of the CDR3 here.

V: TRBV5-1; CDR3: ASSLDETDTQY
V: TRBV27; CDR3: ASSSLGRTLRASTDTQY
V: TRBV10-3; CDR3: AISESQGANYGYT
V: TRBV12-5; CDR3: ASGLSFYEQY
V: TRBV7-3; CDR3: ASSLSKLAGVPFGAYEQY
V: TRBV27; CDR3: ASGWALGPGELF
V: TRBV7-2; CDR3: ASESRDRAPDTQY
V: TRBV13; CDR3: ASSLASLAGSYNEQF
V: TRBV15; CDR3: ATSRATTSGSTDTQY
V: TRBV18; CDR3: ASSPPQGGTGTDTQY
V: TRBV2; CDR3: ASSATQGEGELF
V: TRBV5-1; CDR3: ASSLPRQVQQDEQY
V: TRBV1; CDR3: TSSHRQGMSETQY
V: TRBV30; CDR3: AWSELGRDAKNIQY
V: TRBV19; CDR3: ASSLLAGSHYEQY
V: TRBV27; CDR3: ASSLTEDYEQY
V: TRBV6-6; CDR3: ASSYSITRNTGELF
V: TRBV30; CDR3: AWSPKSGTRSSYEQY
V: TRBV28; CDR3: ASSPGLAGGPDGLSYEQY
V: TRBV9; CDR3: ASSVGGGTTDTQY
V: TRBV2; CDR3: ASSPGSEGVIQY
V: TRBV14; CDR3: ASSFRKTSGNTIY
V: TRBV11-2; CDR3: ASSLNEGARETQY
V: TRBV7-9; CDR3: ASSPAGYRYNEQF
V: TRBV15; CDR3: ATSRGTSGVYNEQF
V: TRBV28; CDR3: ASSLDRLSEAF
V: TRBV7-6; CDR3: ASSEGVNTEAF
V: TRBV18; CDR3: ASSPPVSAYEQY
V: TRBV6-5; CDR3: ASSLGLAPSYEQY
V: TRBV7-9; CDR3: ASSKTGAGANVLT
V: TRBV19; CDR3: ASSIASSGRTYEQY
V: TRBV5-8; CDR3: ASSVLGPYEQY
V: TRBV7-9; CDR3: ASSLVGLSLHEQF
V: TRBV2; CDR3: ASSHPPWGRLAGFEQF
V: TRBV19; CDR3: ASSMVGTFYGYT
V: TRBV5-1; CDR3: ASSPTGGPNYEQY
V: TRBV4-2; CDR3: ASSQERGTSGRWGTDTQY
V: TRBV11-3; CDR3: ASSRSGLAGGGHTDTQY
V: TRBV15; CDR3: ATSRDREGLQPQH
V: TRBV5-1; CDR3: ASGLDRATDTQY
V: TRBV7-2; CDR3: ASSAGTDTQY
V: TRBV6-5; CDR3: ASRLLSGRSYEQY
V: TRBV7-6; CDR3: ASSLDRYTQY
V: TRBV5-1; CDR3: ASSLGGTAERLNTEAF
V: TRBV7-8; CDR3: ASSLVLGGRHEKLF
V: TRBV28; CDR3: ASSLVGLAGDNEQF
V: TRBV7-9; CDR3: ASSGRDSNNEQF
V: TRBV7-2; CDR3: ASSPLAEPRFTGELF
V: TRBV11-2; CDR3: ASSLLAGVYNEQF
V: TRBV6-1; CDR3: ASSANGLGYEQY